This section outlines one TCR beta chain sequence together with its context. Its cognate antigen is unknown. Only in-frame clones appear in the TCRdb table, and some are missing; sequencing was by immunoSEQ multiplex PCR. Among some 190,000 clones, approximately 86% were seen once, and the ten largest hold around 8%. The germline CDR1 and CDR2 sequences are SGHRS and YFSETQ. The length of the CDR3 is 13 residues. V was cut by 2 bases and J by 4 bases, with 9 bases left in between. This sample is drawn from a study of T cell responses to AZD1222 COVID-19 vaccine. The study, taken as a whole, reports: Spike was spanned by vaccine-associated CD4 TCRs, which were dominant at 160-218 and 743-854.

The receptor comes from an adult in good health. Sequencing was performed on peripheral blood, taken on day 0 of AZD1222 vaccination. The chain has TRBV5-1 and TRBJ1-1; D gene uncertain. The CDR3 coding sequence is TGCGCCAGCAGCTTTGAAAGGTTCACTGAAGCTTTCTTT. Protein product: CASSFERFTEAFF.